This is a list of T cell receptor beta chains from one sample in a study of CD8 T cells in ankylosing spondylitis. TCRdb recomputed calls from the 5' RACE reads with MiXCR, one row per CDR3 protein. The top ten clones hold 0.51% of a sample with some 840,000 distinct CDR3 sequences, approximately 12% of them seen once. What was sequenced was blood, either unsorted or a sorted T cell fraction (not recorded which). The source of these receptors is a male donor with ankylosing spondylitis. CDR3s include the opening cysteine and the closing phenylalanine or tryptophan. The D gene is left open where the match is weak. Some rows mark clone size as missing; the rest say once, few, many or name a class of expanded clone.

clone_size,j_call,d_call,v_call,cdr3_nt,cdr3_aa
.,TRBJ2-7,.,TRBV7-9,TGTGCCAGCAGCCTTGACTCCCCGGAGGCGACTTACGAGCAGTACTTC,CASSLDSPEATYEQYF
.,TRBJ2-5,TRBD2,TRBV5-1,TGCGCCAGCAGCTTGGGGGGACTAGCGGACCAAGAGACCCAGTACTTC,CASSLGGLADQETQYF
many,TRBJ2-2,.,TRBV5-1,TGCGCCAGCAGCTTGGAAGGGTTCACCGGGGAGCTGTTTTTT,CASSLEGFTGELFF
many,TRBJ1-1,.,TRBV12-3/TRBV12-4,TGTGCCAGCAGTAATACAGGGATTTTTGAAGCTTTCTTT,CASSNTGIFEAFF
few,TRBJ1-2,.,TRBV12-3/TRBV12-4,TGTGCCAGCAGTTTTACGGGGCGGAATGGCTACACCTTC,CASSFTGRNGYTF
many,TRBJ1-1,TRBD1,TRBV6-1,TGTGCCAGCAGTCCACGGGACAGGGGCACTGAAGCTTTCTTT,CASSPRDRGTEAFF
few,TRBJ1-1,.,TRBV9,TGTGCCAGCAGCGTAGATGGGTTTCGAGGCACTGAAGCTTTCTTT,CASSVDGFRGTEAFF
.,TRBJ2-1,.,TRBV5-1,TGCGCCAGCAGCTGGTTGACATCCTCCTACAATGAGCAGTTCTTC,CASSWLTSSYNEQFF
.,TRBJ2-3,.,TRBV6-5,TGTGCCAGCAGTTCCGGTTCTACTCTCGATACGCAGTATTTT,CASSSGSTLDTQYF
few,TRBJ2-3,.,TRBV4-2,TGTGCCAGCAGCCAAGATTTCACGGTTTATGGTACGCAGTATTTT,CASSQDFTVYGTQYF
few,TRBJ2-3,TRBD2,TRBV27,TGTGCCAGCAGTTCCCCCGGACTAGCCCGGGGGGGGCCAGATACGCAGTATTTT,CASSSPGLARGGPDTQYF
many,TRBJ1-2,.,TRBV3-1,TGTGCCAGCAGCCTGACCGGGACACCGTATGGCTACACCTTC,CASSLTGTPYGYTF
many,TRBJ2-7,TRBD1,TRBV10-3,TGTGCCATCAGTGAGGGGGACAGGGGGCTTTACGAGCAGTACTTC,CAISEGDRGLYEQYF
many,TRBJ1-1,.,TRBV7-2,TGTGCCAGCAGTTCTCGGCCCGCGGGCACTGAAGCTTTCTTT,CASSSRPAGTEAFF
many,TRBJ1-2,.,TRBV12-3/TRBV12-4,TGTGCCAGCAGCTCAGGCAGGAGCTATGGCTACACCTTC,CASSSGRSYGYTF
many,TRBJ2-7,.,TRBV29-1,TGCAGCGTGGGCCCTAAGGCTGGCTCCTACGAGCAGTACTTC,CSVGPKAGSYEQYF
.,TRBJ1-2,TRBD1,TRBV28,TGTGCCAGCAGTCTCCAAGGACAGGGGCCAGCAGGCTACACCTTC,CASSLQGQGPAGYTF
few,TRBJ2-3,TRBD1,TRBV5-1,TGCGCCAGCAGCGCCGGGACAGAAGGAGATACGCAGTATTTT,CASSAGTEGDTQYF